This entry is about one T cell receptor beta chain. V was pared by 5 bases and J by 6 bases, with 5 bases of the junction left unmatched. From germline, CDR1 is SGHNT and CDR2 YENEEA. The CDR3 contains 14 residues. This sample stems from a study of blood T cell repertoires in COVID-19. Study processing details: Amplification from reference gene primers served as the basis for estimated nucleated cell counts. Assay used: immunoSEQ multiplex PCR; TCRdb lists only in-frame clones, some missing. That table is the source of V, J and clone size, and D and trimming were worked out from the DNA. Seen here are 50,000 to 70,000 clones, roughly 76% observed once, and the top ten hold more than 20%.

The sequenced material came from peripheral blood. The source is a man aged 45 to 65 with active or convalescent COVID-19. The rearrangement joins TRBV11-3 to TRBJ2-1; 9 nucleotides agree with TRBD2. The CDR3 region is CASSLAGFSNEQFF. The CDR3 DNA reads TGTGCCAGCAGCCTAGCGGGATTTAGCAATGAGCAGTTCTTC.